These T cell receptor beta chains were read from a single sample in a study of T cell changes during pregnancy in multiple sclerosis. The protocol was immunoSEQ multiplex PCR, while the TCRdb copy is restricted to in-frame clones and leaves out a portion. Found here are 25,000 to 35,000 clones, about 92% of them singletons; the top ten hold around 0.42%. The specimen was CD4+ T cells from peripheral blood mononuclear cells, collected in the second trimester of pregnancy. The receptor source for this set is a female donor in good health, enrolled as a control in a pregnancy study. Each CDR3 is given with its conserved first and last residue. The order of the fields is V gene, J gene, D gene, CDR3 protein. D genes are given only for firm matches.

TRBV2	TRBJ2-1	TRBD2	CASRTLAGARNEQFF
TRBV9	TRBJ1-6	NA	CASSERPLATYNSPLHF
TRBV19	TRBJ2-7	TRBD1	CASSDLRDRGREQYF
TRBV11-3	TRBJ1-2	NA	CASSLDSTGIYGYTF
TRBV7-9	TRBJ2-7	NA	CASSQAPEIYEQYF
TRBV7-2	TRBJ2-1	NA	CASSLGQRGDEQFF
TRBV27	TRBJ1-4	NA	CASSQNGGTNEKLFF
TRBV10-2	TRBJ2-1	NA	CASSALSGGRGEQFF
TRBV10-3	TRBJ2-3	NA	CAMKGGTDTDTQYF
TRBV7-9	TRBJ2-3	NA	CASSFRLTDTQYF
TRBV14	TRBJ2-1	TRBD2	CASSPLAGTAYNEQFF